One sample yielded the 27 T cell receptor beta chains listed below, sequenced in a study of regulatory T cells in long-lasting Graves disease. In building TCR beta libraries, iRepertoire HTBI primers were used together with Arm-PCR of CDR3 regions. TCRdb re-analysed the multiplex PCR reads in MiXCR, keeping a single row per CDR3 protein. This repertoire shows hundreds of thousands of distinct CDR3 sequences, 16% found once; its top ten account for approximately 20%. Time point denoted: newly diagnosed GD, antithyroid drugs for less than 3 months. PBMC RNA was the source of the TCR library. This same sample was also taken into another study, of T cells in Graves' hyperthyroidism and ophthalmopathy.

The sequencing here drew on peripheral blood mononuclear cells (PBMCs), taken at new diagnosis, from a patient treated with antithyroid drugs. The receptors come from a woman in her thirties with Graves disease.

The chain couples TRBV4-1 to TRBJ1-2; D uncertain. The length of the CDR3 is 13 residues. The germline V gene has CDR1 MGHRA and CDR2 YSYEKL. V was shortened by 1 base and J by 8 bases, with 11 bases between the two germline ends. The CDR3 spells CASSQGTVGGYTF. CDR3 coding DNA: TGCGCCAGCAGCCAAGGAACAGTTGGCGGCTACACCTTC.

This clonotype was recorded many times. The chain couples TRBV2 to TRBJ2-3, with TRBD2 matching over 8 bases. J lost 1 base, V lost 9 bases, and 9 bases had no gene match. The CDR3 totals 15 residues. From germline, CDR1 is SNHLY and CDR2 FYNNEI. DNA for the CDR3: TGTGCCAGGGATAACGGGACTAGGGGCACAGATACGCAGTATTTT. Translation: CARDNGTRGTDTQYF.

V is TRBV9 and J is TRBJ1-6, with TRBD1 identical over 11 bases. The V segment lost 4 bases and the J segment 8 bases; nucleotides outside the gene matches: 5. The CDR3 has 15 amino acids. The V gene's germline CDR1 is SGDLS and CDR2 YYNGEE. The chain's CDR3 is CASSLGQGAYSPLHF. The CDR3 nucleotides are TGTGCCAGCAGCCTCGGACAGGGGGCTTATTCACCCCTCCACTTT.

This clonotype has at least ten counts. The chain links TRBV6-1 to TRBJ1-5; 10 nucleotides line up with TRBD1. The V segment lost 5 bases and the J segment 0 bases; nucleotides outside the gene matches: 13. The CDR3 extends over 19 amino acids. Germline CDR1 reads MNHNS; CDR2 reads SASEGT. The CDR3 reads CASSPQPGQGLYSNQPQHF. CDR3 DNA sequence: TGTGCCAGCAGTCCCCAACCGGGACAGGGGCTTTATAGCAATCAGCCCCAGCATTTT.

A few counts support this clonotype. The V call is TRBV2, the J call TRBJ1-1, with TRBD1 as a possible D gene (6 bases). V lost 6 bases and J lost 0, with 14 bases in between. Germline CDR1 is SNHLY and CDR2 is FYNNEI. The CDR3 contains 15 residues. DNA for the CDR3: TGTGCCAGCAGGCTCATTGGACAGTTGAACACTGAAGCTTTCTTT. This codes for CASRLIGQLNTEAFF.

In the case of this clonotype: Given a much more abundant clone one base away, this may be a read error. The CDR3 sequence is CASSFALFSHEQYF. The CDR3 bases are TGTGCCAGCAGTTTTGCGTTGTTCAGCCACGAGCAGTACTTC. This chain uses TRBV12-3 or TRBV12-4 with TRBJ2-7; D uncertain. This CDR3 has 14 amino acids. Trimming took off 3 bases at V and 5 bases at J, with 14 bases between the two ends.

This clonotype has ten or more counts. The chain employs TRBV27 and TRBJ1-1, with TRBD1 identical over 10 bases. V dropped 5 bases and J dropped 3; count of bases not matched to a gene: 6. Germline CDR1 and CDR2: MNHEY and SMNVEV (reference sequence). CDR3 length equals 15 residues. Written as DNA, the CDR3 is TGTGCCAGCAGTCCCGGGACAGGGGCGCACACTGAAGCTTTCTTT. Translated, it gives CASSPGTGAHTEAFF.

The rearrangement uses TRBV20-1 and TRBJ2-7, with 8 bases aligning to TRBD1. V dropped 3 bases and J dropped 3; count of bases not matched to a gene: 10. The CDR3 runs 15 residues. The germline V gene has CDR1 DFQATT and CDR2 SNEGSKA (reference sequence). The DNA of the CDR3 is TGCAGTGCTAGTGGTGACGGGACAGGACGCTACGAGCAGTACTTC. Residues: CSASGDGTGRYEQYF.

Ten or more counts support this clonotype. The rearrangement links TRBV28 to TRBJ1-2; 8 nucleotides match TRBD1. The CDR3 totals 17 residues. The V gene end was trimmed by 7 bases and the J gene end by 1 base; junction bases not matched to a gene: 14. Germline V gene sequence: CDR1 MDHEN, CDR2 SYDVKM. The CDR3 here is CASILSGGGGVNYGYTF. In DNA, the CDR3 is TGTGCCAGCATCCTATCAGGGGGCGGTGGGGTTAACTATGGCTACACCTTC.

This clonotype was counted many times. J is TRBJ2-5 and V is TRBV12-3 or TRBV12-4; 11 bases agree with TRBD1. The V segment lost 5 bases and the J segment 5 bases; nucleotides outside the gene matches: 7. This CDR3 has 15 amino acids. The CDR3 region is CASSQRDRGAETQYF. The CDR3 DNA is TGTGCCAGCAGTCAGAGGGACAGGGGGGCCGAGACCCAGTACTTC.

This rearrangement joins TRBV5-1 to TRBJ1-1; D possibly corresponds to TRBD1 (5 bases). The ends were cut back, 1 base at V and 3 bases at J, with 13 bases in the middle. The CDR3 has 15 amino acids. Per germline, CDR1 SGHRS and CDR2 YFSETQ. CDR3 sequence: CASSLPLAGYTEAFF. The CDR3 coding sequence is TGCGCCAGCAGCTTGCCTCTCGCAGGGTACACTGAAGCTTTCTTT.

This clonotype was found a few times. The chain employs TRBV12-3 or TRBV12-4 and TRBJ2-2; 9 positions match TRBD2. This CDR3 spans 18 amino acids. With V trimmed by 5 bases and J by 4 bases, 14 bases remained unmatched. The CDR3 is CASSLLGLARRVTGELFF. The CDR3 bases are TGTGCCAGCAGTCTGCTTGGACTAGCGAGAAGAGTCACCGGGGAGCTGTTTTTT.

The table lists this clonotype with many counts. V and J are TRBV7-3 and TRBJ1-1, with 8 nucleotides matching TRBD1. The CDR3 consists of 14 residues. CDR1 and CDR2 (germline): SGHTA, FQGTGA. V was pared by 4 bases and J by 3 bases, with 4 bases of the junction left unmatched. In DNA form, the CDR3 reads TGTGCCAGCAGCTCAGGGGGCATGGACACTGAAGCTTTCTTT. This sequence encodes CASSSGGMDTEAFF. Drawing the rest from reference TRBV7-3 and TRBJ1-1, the complete variable domain is GAGVSQTPSNKVTEKGKYVELRCDPISGHTALYWYRQSLGQGPEFLIYFQGTGAADDSGLPNDRFFAVRPEGSVSTLKIQRTERGDSAVYLCASSSGGMDTEAFFGQGTRLTVV.

In this sample, this clonotype turned up many times. V gene TRBV12-3 or TRBV12-4 combines with J gene TRBJ2-7; TRBD2 might be the D (5 bases). Trimming pared 7 bases from V and 5 bases from J, leaving 18 bases between. The CDR3 runs 14 residues. The CDR3 bases are TGTGCCAGCACCTCCCGGACTCTCTTGCACGAGCAGTACTTC. Its translation: CASTSRTLLHEQYF.

J is TRBJ2-1 and V is TRBV12-3 or TRBV12-4, with 14 bases identical to TRBD2. V lost 6 bases, J lost 4 bases, and 8 bases stayed unmatched. This CDR3 has 17 amino acids. The CDR3 DNA reads TGTGCCAGCAGGCCCGGGACTAGCGGGAGCGGGTACAATGAGCAGTTCTTC. This codes for CASRPGTSGSGYNEQFF.

The V call is TRBV2, the J call TRBJ2-6; TRBD1 might be the D (5 bases). Trimming pared 6 bases from V and 4 bases from J, leaving 16 bases between. Looked up from germline, CDR1 is SNHLY and CDR2 is FYNNEI. The CDR3 is made up of 16 amino acids. The DNA of the CDR3 is TGTGCCAGCAGCGCAAGGGGCGCCGCCGGGGCCAACGTCCTGACTTTC. It encodes CASSARGAAGANVLTF.

Details on this clonotype: This may be a read error, as it is one base from a much larger clone. This chain links TRBV7-9 with TRBJ2-5, with no clear D. This CDR3 is built from 13 residues. Germline V CDR1 and CDR2: SEHNR, FQNEAQ (reference sequence). Here the CDR3 DNA reads TGTGCCAGCAGCTTCTCCGTCGCGATGACCCAGCACTTC. It is translated as CASSFSVAMTQHF. Complete variable domain (other parts from reference TRBV7-9 and TRBJ2-5): DTGVSQNPRHKITKRGQNVTFRCDPISEHNRLYWYRQTLGQGPEFLTYFQNEAQLEKSRLLSDRFSAERPKGSFSTLEIQRTEQGDSAMYLCASSFSVAMTQHFGPGTRLLVL.

This clonotype was observed many times. V gene TRBV20-1 combines with J gene TRBJ1-2; no clear D. The CDR3 runs to 13 residues. Germline V lookup: CDR1 DFQATT, CDR2 SNEGSKA (reference sequence). Trimming removed 3 bases at V and 5 bases at J, with 13 bases between. The DNA of the CDR3 is TGCAGTGCTAGCCTAGGACCAGGATATGGCTACACCTTC. Its protein product is CSASLGPGYGYTF.

This clonotype has more than one count but fewer than ten. CDR3: CASSPFSPDTQYF. CDR3 nucleotides: TGTGCCAGCAGCCCCTTTTCGCCAGATACGCAGTATTTT. The chain couples TRBV7-2 to TRBJ2-3; D is undetermined. V was trimmed by 5 bases and J by 4 bases, leaving 10 bases between them. The V gene's germline CDR1 is SGHTA and CDR2 FQGNSA. This CDR3 spans 13 amino acids.

V and J are TRBV15 and TRBJ2-1; TRBD2 matches at 9 bases. This CDR3 has 14 amino acids. In germline, CDR1 is LNHNV, CDR2 YYDKDF (reference sequence). Trimming took 5 bases from V and 7 from J; bases not matched to a gene: 6. CDR3: CATSYSGSLNEQFF. CDR3 bases: TGTGCCACCAGCTATAGCGGGAGTTTGAATGAGCAGTTCTTC.

This chain links TRBV5-1 with TRBJ2-1; 9 bases are shared with TRBD2. The V gene end was trimmed by 0 bases and the J gene end by 7 bases; junction bases not matched to a gene: 5. Germline CDR1 and CDR2: SGHRS and YFSETQ. The CDR3 loop spans 15 amino acids. The CDR3 nucleotides are TGCGCCAGCAGCTTGGGCCCAGCGGGGGGTAATGAGCAGTTCTTC. As protein: CASSLGPAGGNEQFF.

The J gene is TRBJ2-7, the V gene TRBV29-1, with 9 bases aligning to TRBD2. V was clipped by 4 bases and J by 4 bases; unmatched bases: 5. Germline CDR1 SQVTM, CDR2 ANQGSEA. This CDR3 spans 13 amino acids. CDR3 amino acids: CSVVKTSGYEQYF. The CDR3 DNA sequence: TGCAGCGTTGTGAAGACTAGCGGTTACGAGCAGTACTTC.

There are many counts of this clonotype. The J gene is TRBJ1-1, the V gene TRBV12-5; TRBD1 aligns across 9 bases. Germline values: CDR1 LGHNT, CDR2 FRNRAP. The V and J ends lost 6 bases and 3 bases, in that order; junction bases with no gene match: 17. The CDR3 length is 18 residues. This chain's CDR3 is CASGPPPTGGEADTEAFF. CDR3 in DNA: TGTGCTAGTGGCCCACCACCCACAGGGGGCGAGGCGGACACTGAAGCTTTCTTT.

This chain joins TRBV3-1 and TRBJ1-1, with D possibly matching TRBD1 (5 bases). Germline CDR1 and CDR2: LGHDT and YNNKEL (reference sequence). V dropped 2 bases and J dropped 10 bases, with 20 bases sitting between them. CDR3 length equals 15 residues. CDR3 sequence: CASSQSGAGSYIAFF. The CDR3 coding sequence is TGTGCCAGCAGCCAAAGCGGGGCAGGGAGCTATATAGCTTTCTTT.

In its sample, this clonotype was seen a few times. The gene calls are TRBV29-1 and TRBJ2-7; TRBD2 matches 8 bases. CDR3 size: 13 residues. J gave up 5 bases and V 6 bases, and 9 bases lay outside the gene matches. Germline V gene sequence: CDR1 SQVTM, CDR2 ANQGSEA. The CDR3 DNA reads TGCAGCGTAGCGGGACTAGTTTTCCACGAGCAGTACTTC. Amino acid sequence: CSVAGLVFHEQYF.

In its sample, this clonotype was seen many times. The genes are TRBV28 and TRBJ1-2; D possibly corresponds to TRBD1 (5 bases). The CDR3 extends over 12 amino acids. V was trimmed by 6 bases and J by 8 bases, leaving 13 bases between them. Germline lookup yields CDR1 MDHEN and CDR2 SYDVKM. This CDR3 is CASSPPGYGYTF. The CDR3, as DNA: TGTGCCAGCAGCCCTCCAGGGTACGGCTACACCTTC.

This clonotype was seen more than once but under ten times. This chain connects TRBV20-1 to TRBJ2-5; D perhaps matches TRBD2 (7 bases). The CDR3 runs to 13 residues. Germline V gene data show CDR1 as DFQATT and CDR2 as SNEGSKA (reference sequence). V was clipped by 6 bases and J by 3 bases, with 14 bases between them. CDR3 sequence reads: CSAKEGGKETQYF. The DNA of the CDR3 is TGCAGTGCCAAAGAGGGGGGGAAAGAGACCCAGTACTTC.